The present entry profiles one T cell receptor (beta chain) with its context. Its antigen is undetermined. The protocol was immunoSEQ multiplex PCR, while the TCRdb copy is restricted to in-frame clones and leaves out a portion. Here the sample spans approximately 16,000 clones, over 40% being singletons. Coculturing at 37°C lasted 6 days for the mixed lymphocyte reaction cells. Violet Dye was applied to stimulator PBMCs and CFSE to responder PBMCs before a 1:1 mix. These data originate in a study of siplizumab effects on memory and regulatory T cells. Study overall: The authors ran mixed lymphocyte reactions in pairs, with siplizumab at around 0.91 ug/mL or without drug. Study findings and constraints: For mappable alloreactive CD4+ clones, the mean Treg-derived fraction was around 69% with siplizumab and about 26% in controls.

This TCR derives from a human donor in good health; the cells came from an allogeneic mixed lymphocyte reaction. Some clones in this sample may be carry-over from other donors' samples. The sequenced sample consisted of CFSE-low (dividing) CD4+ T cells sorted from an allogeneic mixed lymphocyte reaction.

The CDR3 sequence is CASKSGANTGELFF. CDR3 nucleotide sequence: TGTGCCAGTAAAAGCGGGGCGAACACCGGGGAGCTGTTTTTT. V is TRBV19 and J is TRBJ2-2; 7 nucleotides match TRBD2. The germline V gene encodes CDR1 LNHDA and CDR2 SQIVND (reference sequence). The CDR3 runs 14 residues. The V segment lost 7 bases and the J segment 0 bases; nucleotides outside the gene matches: 2. Variable domain in full (rest from reference TRBV19 and TRBJ2-2): DGGITQSPKYLFRKEGQNVTLSCEQNLNHDAMYWYRQDPGQGLRLIYYSQIVNDFQKGDIAEGYSVSREKKESFPLTVTSAQKNPTAFYLCASKSGANTGELFFGEGSRLTVL.